The 28 T cell receptor beta chains given below trace back to one sample, sequenced in a study of siplizumab effects on memory and regulatory T cells (dated by TCRdb to between 2018 and 2021). Receptors were amplified or captured by the immunoSEQ multiplex PCR assay. The source is immuneACCESS, and TCRdb retained only in-frame sequences with V and J called. Part of the clones is not carried over; for the studies checked, unresolved V genes explain less than half of this, and the remainder is unexplained. For this sample there are more than 60,000 clones; around 96% appear just once. Around 0.086% of the sample comes from the top ten. Sample: naive CD8+ T cells sorted from blood. The cell subset or site label of this sample denotes: unstimulated naive T cells. These receptors originate from a human donor in good health.

The chain combines TRBV27 with TRBJ2-7; 7 nucleotides match TRBD1. V lost 6 bases, J lost 3 bases, and 5 bases stayed unmatched. The CDR3 runs to 13 residues. Germline CDR1 MNHEY, CDR2 SMNVEV (reference sequence). CDR3 DNA sequence: TGTGCCAGCAGGCCGACAGGGTACTACGAGCAGTACTTC. Encoded protein: CASRPTGYYEQYF.

The chain recombines TRBV5-6 with TRBJ2-7; possible D gene TRBD2, 6 bases. The germline V and J ends were trimmed by 1 base and 0 bases, with 14 bases remaining between them. Germline values: CDR1 SGHDT, CDR2 YYEEEE. CDR3 length equals 16 residues. CDR3 nucleotides: TGTGCCAGCAGCTTGAAGGAGGGGACGGGCTCCTACGAGCAGTACTTC. Translating gives CASSLKEGTGSYEQYF.

The chain is built from TRBV12-5 and TRBJ1-1; 10 bases match TRBD1. The V gene's germline CDR1 is LGHNT and CDR2 FRNRAP. J lost 1 base, V lost 6 bases, and 5 bases had no gene match. The CDR3 sequence is 15 residues long. CDR3 DNA sequence: TGTGCTAGTGGCCTGACAGGGGGCTGGAACACTGAAGCTTTCTTT. The encoded protein is CASGLTGGWNTEAFF.

The V and J genes are TRBV7-3 and TRBJ2-5; a weak D match, TRBD2 (6 bases). Trimming removed 1 base from V and 2 bases from J, with 8 bases in between. In germline, CDR1 is SGHTA, CDR2 FQGTGA. CDR3 length: 14 amino acids. In DNA form, the CDR3 reads TGTGCCAGCAGCTTAAGCGGGGAGCAAGAGACCCAGTACTTC. It encodes CASSLSGEQETQYF.

J is TRBJ2-7 and V is TRBV11-2; either TRBD1 or TRBD2 may fit D (7 bases each). The CDR3 loop spans 15 amino acids. CDR1 SGHAT and CDR2 FQNNGV come from the germline V gene. V was pared by 6 bases and J by 2 bases, with 17 bases between. CDR3 amino acids: CASSYTGEGAYEQYF. The DNA of the CDR3 is TGTGCCAGCAGTTACACAGGGGAGGGAGCCTACGAGCAGTACTTC.

The V call is TRBV4-3, the J call TRBJ1-1; no clear D gene. Germline CDR1 is LGHNA and CDR2 is YSLEER. Trimming shortened V by 0 bases and J by 3 bases, and 11 bases separated the two germline ends. The length of the CDR3 is 15 residues. CDR3 bases: TGCGCCAGCAGCCAAGATACATACAGCGACACTGAAGCTTTCTTT. Amino acid sequence: CASSQDTYSDTEAFF.

This chain uses TRBV11-2 with TRBJ1-2; 8 bases match TRBD1. Germline V gene lookup returns CDR1 SGHAT and CDR2 FQNNGV. The CDR3 length is 17 residues. Trimming removed 5 bases from V and 8 bases from J; junction bases left unmatched: 19. The CDR3 here is CASSPGTGTGFNRGYTF. The CDR3 DNA reads as TGTGCCAGCAGCCCCGGTACCGGGACAGGTTTTAATCGGGGCTACACCTTC. The full variable domain, its missing parts supplied by reference TRBV11-2 and TRBJ1-2, is EAGVAQSPRYKIIEKRQSVAFWCNPISGHATLYWYQQILGQGPKLLIQFQNNGVVDDSQLPKDRFSAERLKGVDSTLKIQPAKLEDSAVYLCASSPGTGTGFNRGYTFGSGTRLTVV.

V gene TRBV13 combines with J gene TRBJ1-4, with a tentative D call TRBD1 (5 bases). Germline-derived CDR1 and CDR2 are PRHDT and FYEKMQ (reference sequence). V gave up 4 bases and J gave up 3 bases, with 12 bases separating them. CDR3 length equals 15 residues. The CDR3, as DNA: TGTGCCAGCAGCTCCACGGGGGGAGCTAATGAAAAACTGTTTTTT. Protein sequence: CASSSTGGANEKLFF.

V and J are TRBV5-6 and TRBJ1-4; D gene unclear. Between the trimmed V and J ends, which lost 0 bases and 0 bases, there was a span of 3 bases. CDR3 length: 14 residues. From germline, CDR1 is SGHDT and CDR2 YYEEEE. CDR3 nucleotide sequence: TGTGCCAGCAGCTTGGGGGCAACTAATGAAAAACTGTTTTTT. Translated, it gives CASSLGATNEKLFF.

V gene TRBV19 combines with J gene TRBJ2-5; D might be TRBD1 or TRBD2, each matching 5 bases. The J call may be incorrect, as the DNA end agrees better with TRBJ2-7. CDR3 length equals 14 residues. CDR1 and CDR2 (germline): LNHDA, SQIVND (reference sequence). The CDR3, as DNA: TGTGCCAGTAGTGGGGGTGGCGGAGCCTACGAGCAGTACTTC. It yields the protein CASSGGGGAYEQYF.

Here the CDR3 DNA reads TGTGCCAGCATAAGAGAGACCCAGTACTTC. Protein: CASIRETQYF. This sequence joins TRBV2 and TRBJ2-5; D is undetermined. The V end lost 7 bases, the J end lost 4 bases, and 4 bases lay between the germline ends. Germline loops: CDR1 SNHLY, CDR2 FYNNEI. CDR3 length: 10 residues.

The CDR3 spells CASRGSRRDEQYF. DNA for the CDR3: TGTGCCAGTAGGGGGTCCCGGAGAGACGAGCAGTACTTC. The V call is TRBV19, the J call TRBJ2-7; D remains ambiguous. This CDR3 has 13 residues. Germline-derived CDR1 and CDR2 are LNHDA and SQIVND (reference sequence). The V end lost 6 bases, the J end lost 5 bases, and 14 bases lay between the germline ends.

The V and J genes are TRBV27 and TRBJ2-1; 10 bases agree with TRBD2. After removal of 2 bases from V and 2 bases from J, the junction contained 9 bases not matched to a gene. The CDR3 sequence is 18 residues long. Germline V CDR1 and CDR2: MNHEY, SMNVEV (reference sequence). CDR3 nucleotides: TGTGCCAGCAGTTTAATATCGGCTAGCGGGGGACCCTACAATGAGCAGTTCTTC. Protein sequence: CASSLISASGGPYNEQFF.

The gene calls are TRBV2 and TRBJ1-3; D not resolved. Germline-derived CDR1 and CDR2 are SNHLY and FYNNEI. This CDR3 region has 17 residues. V lost 1 base, J lost 0 bases, and 13 bases lay in between. CDR3 in amino acids: CASSEVASQYSGNTIYF. The CDR3 DNA follows: TGTGCCAGCAGTGAAGTCGCGAGCCAATACTCTGGAAACACCATATATTTT.

This chain links TRBV9 with TRBJ2-3; TRBD2 aligns across 11 bases. The CDR3 is 16 amino acids. With 2 bases clipped from V and 0 bases from J, the junction kept 2 bases outside the gene matches. Germline CDR1 is SGDLS and CDR2 is YYNGEE. This CDR3 is CASSVSGGASTDTQYF. As DNA, the CDR3 is TGTGCCAGCAGCGTTAGCGGGGGGGCTAGCACAGATACGCAGTATTTT.

This chain connects TRBV7-9 to TRBJ1-1, with D perhaps matching TRBD1 (6 bases). Trimming cost V 6 bases and J 3 bases, with 17 bases left between them. Germline CDR1 is SEHNR and CDR2 is FQNEAQ (reference sequence). CDR3 length: 15 residues. The CDR3 here is CASRPLQGLDTEAFF. The CDR3 bases are TGTGCCAGCAGGCCCTTACAGGGATTAGACACTGAAGCTTTCTTT.

This sequence joins TRBV5-1 and TRBJ2-5; possibly TRBD2 for D (6 bases). Trimming pared 0 bases from V and 9 bases from J, leaving 12 bases between. Germline-derived CDR1 and CDR2 are SGHRS and YFSETQ. This CDR3 has 13 residues. CDR3 protein: CASSLGSPGAQYF. CDR3 DNA: TGCGCCAGCAGCTTGGGTAGCCCGGGGGCCCAGTACTTC.

V usage is TRBV27 and J usage is TRBJ2-5; D not resolved. Germline assignment: CDR1 MNHEY and CDR2 SMNVEV (reference sequence). V was pared by 6 bases and J by 5 bases, with 16 bases between. The CDR3 is made up of 14 amino acids. CDR3 residues: CASSIPPILETQYF. The CDR3 bases are TGTGCCAGCAGCATCCCCCCTATCCTCGAGACCCAGTACTTC.

The chain has TRBV7-3 and TRBJ2-1; D may be TRBD1 (6 bases). V was trimmed by 1 base and J by 15 bases, leaving 13 bases between them. The CDR3 extends over 12 amino acids. In germline, CDR1 is SGHTA, CDR2 FQGTGA. CDR3 sequence reads: CASSLSHREWFF. The DNA of the CDR3 is TGTGCCAGCAGCTTAAGTCACAGGGAGTGGTTCTTC.

The V call is TRBV27, the J call TRBJ1-5; a possible D gene is TRBD1 (6 bases). Deletions cut 5 bases from V and 0 bases from J, with 14 bases between. This CDR3 is 16 amino acids long. Germline-derived CDR1 and CDR2 are MNHEY and SMNVEV (reference sequence). CDR3 sequence (DNA): TGTGCCAGCAGTCCGGGGGGACATTATAGCAATCAGCCCCAGCATTTT. Its protein product is CASSPGGHYSNQPQHF.

V is TRBV9 and J is TRBJ1-3, with D maybe TRBD1 (6 bases). The germline V gene has CDR1 SGDLS and CDR2 YYNGEE. CDR3 length: 14 residues. With 7 bases removed from V and 4 bases from J, the gap between germline ends came to 15 bases. The CDR3 sequence is CASGSGGTGNTIYF. CDR3 nucleotides: TGTGCCAGCGGGTCGGGGGGCACGGGAAACACCATATATTTT.

This sequence joins TRBV19 and TRBJ1-1; 10 bases fit TRBD1. The length of the CDR3 is 13 residues. Trimming removed 10 bases from V and 5 bases from J; junction bases left unmatched: 7. Germline lookup yields CDR1 LNHDA and CDR2 SQIVND (reference sequence). The CDR3 DNA sequence: TGTGCCACGAGACAGGGGGCGCAAACTGAAGCTTTCTTT. Translation gives CATRQGAQTEAFF.

The V gene is TRBV27, the J gene TRBJ1-1; D might be TRBD1 (5 bases). This CDR3 has 13 residues. With 6 bases removed from V and 1 base from J, the gap between germline ends came to 9 bases. CDR1 MNHEY and CDR2 SMNVEV come from the germline V gene (reference sequence). Here the CDR3 reads CASSLGANTEAFF. The CDR3 bases are TGTGCCAGCAGCCTTGGGGCGAACACTGAAGCTTTCTTT.

The chain carries TRBV27 and TRBJ2-7; D is undetermined. Trimming cost V 6 bases and J 5 bases, with 11 bases left between them. Germline V gene sequence: CDR1 MNHEY, CDR2 SMNVEV (reference sequence). The CDR3 is 12 amino acids. This chain's CDR3 is CASRDAWNEQYF. The CDR3 DNA sequence: TGTGCCAGCAGGGATGCCTGGAACGAGCAGTACTTC.

V gene TRBV18 combines with J gene TRBJ2-7; TRBD2 aligns across 13 bases. Trimming took 1 base from V and 0 from J; bases not matched to a gene: 6. CDR1 KGHSH and CDR2 LQKENI come from the germline V gene. CDR3 length: 18 amino acids. The DNA for the CDR3 is TGTGCCAGCTCACCACGGGGGACTAGCGGGGATAGCTCCTACGAGCAGTACTTC. Its translation is CASSPRGTSGDSSYEQYF. Full variable domain (remainder filled in from reference TRBV18 and TRBJ2-7): NAGVMQNPRHLVRRRGQEARLRCSPMKGHSHVYWYRQLPEEGLKFMVYLQKENIIDESGMPKERFSAEFPKEGPSILRIQQVVRGDSAAYFCASSPRGTSGDSSYEQYFGPGTRLTVT.

This clone was detected only once. The chain joins TRBV6-5 to TRBJ2-1, with D maybe TRBD2 (6 bases). The V and J ends lost 0 bases and 7 bases respectively, with 7 bases between them. The CDR3 sequence is 13 residues long. Germline CDR1 MNHEY, CDR2 SVGAGI. The CDR3 DNA sequence: TGTGCCAGCAGTTACTCGACTAGTAATGAGCAGTTCTTC. Protein sequence: CASSYSTSNEQFF.

V and J are TRBV28 and TRBJ1-4, with D hard to call. Per the germline V gene, CDR1 is MDHEN and CDR2 is SYDVKM. The length of the CDR3 is 12 residues. The V end lost 3 bases, the J end lost 3 bases, and 2 bases lay between the germline ends. The CDR3 DNA is TGTGCCAGCAGTTTCTCTAATGAAAAACTGTTTTTT. This gives the protein CASSFSNEKLFF. Based on the CDR3 plus reference TRBV28 and TRBJ1-4, the full variable domain is DVKVTQSSRYLVKRTGEKVFLECVQDMDHENMFWYRQDPGLGLRLIYFSYDVKMKEKGDIPEGYSVSREKKERFSLILESASTNQTSMYLCASSFSNEKLFFGSGTQLSVL.

The chain links TRBV7-9 to TRBJ2-7; D is unclear. The V and J ends lost 1 base and 9 bases respectively, with 10 bases between them. The germline V gene encodes CDR1 SEHNR and CDR2 FQNEAQ (reference sequence). This CDR3 contains 12 residues. The CDR3, as DNA: TGTGCCAGCAGCTTAGGGACGGTGGGGCAGTACTTC. Amino acid sequence: CASSLGTVGQYF.